The following is a T cell receptor beta chain sequence with its context. This sample was taken from a study of OX40 agonist ivuxolimab in advanced cancers. In the study overall: Of mixed ages from about 23 to 79 and averaging about 60 years, the group was about 86% male. The eligibility criteria allowed prior anti-PD-1, anti-PD-L1 or anti-CTLA-4 therapy, and about 40% had some.

Only in-frame clones appear in the TCRdb table, and some are missing; sequencing was by immunoSEQ multiplex PCR. The sample records fewer than 95,000 clones, about 90% being singletons. CDR3 size: 15 residues. CDR1 is SGHTA, CDR2 FQGTGA, per germline. After removal of 4 bases from V and 8 bases from J, the junction contained 6 bases not matched to a gene. Drawing of blood for sampling happened at baseline, at cycle 4 day 1, and at cycle 7 day 1. This chain links TRBV7-3 with TRBJ2-1, with 12 bases that match TRBD2. The receptor was derived from an adult with an advanced solid tumor such as melanoma, head and neck, liver or kidney cancer. Here the sequenced sample was CD4+ or CD8+ T cells sorted from blood, taken in a trial of the OX40 agonist ivuxolimab. The CDR3 spells CASSSSGTSGYEQFF. CDR3 nucleotides: TGTGCCAGCAGCTCGTCCGGGACTAGCGGGTATGAGCAGTTCTTC.